The following is a T cell receptor beta chain sequence with its context. Its antigen is as yet unknown. This specimen belongs to a study of cytomegalovirus exposure and HLA in healthy donors. The PCR employed 60 Vbeta primers together with 13 Jbeta primers. Clones were sequenced by immunoSEQ multiplex PCR, and TCRdb holds only the in-frame ones, with some missing. The sample records under 200,000 clones, around three quarters being singletons. Study results and caveats: Researchers had no immune exposure information except CMV serostatus available. When analyzed later, a missense DCLRE1C variant was found to be linked to TCR beta V- and J-gene trimming.

The CDR3 length is 15 residues. The germline V gene encodes CDR1 SSHAT and CDR2 FNYEAQ (reference sequence). J gave up 0 bases and V 6 bases, and 7 bases lay outside the gene matches. This rearrangement joins TRBV7-7 to TRBJ2-5; 7 nucleotides line up with TRBD1. This clonotype was obtained from a man between 40 and 49 years old in good health and CMV-seronegative. Material for sequencing was PBMCs. The CDR3 sequence is CASRVGQTNQETQYF. DNA for the CDR3: TGTGCCAGCAGGGTGGGACAGACCAACCAAGAGACCCAGTACTTC.